This TCR beta chain was recorded in a study of blood T cell repertoires in COVID-19 (dated by TCRdb to the early 2020s). Turning to the overall study: Samples covering the acute and convalescent phases of COVID-19 were provided by collaborators in the United States, Italy and Spain. The prospective study material was composed of cDNA or gDNA derived from T cells, B-cell-depleted T cells, or PBMCs. Subjects who had been exposed to COVID-19, were actively infected with it, or had recovered from it provided the deeply sampled blood TCRbeta repertoires that made up the dataset. A freely available public database, intended as a resource for researchers studying the immune response to SARS-CoV-2, is where the repertoires were released. Samples were obtained from the ongoing ImmuneRACE study (first 160 participants) and from some 1,200 subjects provided by 6 global collaborators. Sample metadata almost always included a de-identified subject ID, COVID-19 status, age in years and sex. Where HLA class I and class II types were available, the types were taken from metadata supplied by the sample provider, not from assay-based typing. Findings and caveats that apply to the study as a whole: The quantity of clinical and demographic metadata differed by source and by participant and was supplied without curation.

TCRbeta CDR3 regions were amplified from genomic DNA by means of the immunoSEQ Assay, a bias-controlled multiplex PCR. For the original study's pipeline: Within the assay, amplification of reference gene primers was used to estimate how many nucleated cells each sample contained. Sequence reads were collapsed and filtered to measure the absolute abundance of every unique TCRbeta CDR3 rearrangement. For each sample, productive Simpson clonality was calculated by taking the square root of Simpson's diversity index across productive rearrangements. TCRdb carries this immuneACCESS record with in-frame sequences only. Its versions omit some clonotypes, under half of them owing to an unresolved V gene in the studies checked, with the rest unexplained. The D gene and trimming were derived from the DNA, and the V and J assignments and clone size from that table. This sample has hundreds of thousands of clones in its table, and about 88% of those were observed once. The ten largest clones add up to about 3% of the sample.

Relative to germline, V is 5 bases shorter and J is 7 bases shorter, with 11 bases between their ends. Sequences SGHTA (CDR1) and FQGTGA (CDR2) are obtained from the germline V gene. CDR3 length: 13 amino acids, cysteine to phenylalanine. Kept here is only the CDR3 DNA, which spans 39 bases and is read in frame from base 1. As to this clone: Which antigen it targets is not known. Base qualities are not at hand, and no much larger clone is one base apart.

Participants in the prospective study were enrolled through a virtual design, were aged 18 to 89 years, and lived in roughly 26 United States geographic areas. In the prospective study, participants were assigned to cohorts based on the clinical history participants reported in a screening survey and a study questionnaire. ImmuneRACE Cohort 3 recovered participants were defined by two consecutive negative NP/OP PCR tests, healthcare professional clearance, or symptom resolution. Each participant in the prospective study had whole blood, serum and a nasopharyngeal or oropharyngeal swab collected by mobile phlebotomists. Additional blood draws and questionnaires over an approximately two-month period could optionally be provided by prospective study participants. Prospective study blood samples were shipped either frozen or at room temperature before DNA extraction.

Sequenced material: PBMCs or T cells enriched from blood (not recorded which). The receptor was isolated from a woman between 50 and 59 years old who had recovered from COVID-19. The chain is encoded by TRBV7-3 joined to TRBJ2-2; TRBD2 is possibly the D segment (5 matching bases). The CDR3: CASSRRWDGELFF. The DNA sequence is given as TGTGCCAGCAGCCGGAGGTGGGACGGGGAGCTGTTTTTT.